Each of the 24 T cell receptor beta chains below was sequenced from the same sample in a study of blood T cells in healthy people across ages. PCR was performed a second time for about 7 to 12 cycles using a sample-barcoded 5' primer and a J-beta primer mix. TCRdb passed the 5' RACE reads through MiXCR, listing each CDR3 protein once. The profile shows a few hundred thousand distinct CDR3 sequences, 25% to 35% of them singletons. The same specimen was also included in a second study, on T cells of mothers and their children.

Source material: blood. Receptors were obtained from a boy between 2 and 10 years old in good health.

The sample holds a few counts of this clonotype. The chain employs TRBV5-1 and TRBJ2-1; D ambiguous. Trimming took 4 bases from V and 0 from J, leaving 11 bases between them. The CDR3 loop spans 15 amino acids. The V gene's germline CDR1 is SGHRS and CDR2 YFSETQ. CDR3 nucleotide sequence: TGCGCCAGCAGCGCCCATTCCCTCTCCTACAATGAGCAGTTCTTC. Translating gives CASSAHSLSYNEQFF.

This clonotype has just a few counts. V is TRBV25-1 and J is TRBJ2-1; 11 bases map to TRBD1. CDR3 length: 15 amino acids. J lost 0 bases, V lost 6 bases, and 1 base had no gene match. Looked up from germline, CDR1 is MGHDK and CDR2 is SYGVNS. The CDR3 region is CASSGTGGSYNEQFF. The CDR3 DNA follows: TGTGCCAGCAGCGGGACAGGGGGCTCCTACAATGAGCAGTTCTTC.

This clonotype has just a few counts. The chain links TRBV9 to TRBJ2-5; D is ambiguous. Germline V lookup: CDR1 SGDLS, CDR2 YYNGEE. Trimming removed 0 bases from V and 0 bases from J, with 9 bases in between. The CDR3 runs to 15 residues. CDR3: CASSVGVTNQETQYF. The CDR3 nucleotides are TGTGCCAGCAGCGTAGGCGTGACGAACCAAGAGACCCAGTACTTC.

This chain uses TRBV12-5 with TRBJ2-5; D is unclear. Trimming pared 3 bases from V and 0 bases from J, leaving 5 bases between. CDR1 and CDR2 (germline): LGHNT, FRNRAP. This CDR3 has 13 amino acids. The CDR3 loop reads CASGFDNQETQYF. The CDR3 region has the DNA TGTGCTAGTGGTTTCGACAACCAAGAGACCCAGTACTTC. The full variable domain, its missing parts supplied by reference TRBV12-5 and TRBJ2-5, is DARVTQTPRHKVTEMGQEVTMRCQPILGHNTVFWYRQTMMQGLELLAYFRNRAPLDDSGMPKDRFSAEMPDATLATLKIQPSEPRDSAVYFCASGFDNQETQYFGPGTRLLVL.

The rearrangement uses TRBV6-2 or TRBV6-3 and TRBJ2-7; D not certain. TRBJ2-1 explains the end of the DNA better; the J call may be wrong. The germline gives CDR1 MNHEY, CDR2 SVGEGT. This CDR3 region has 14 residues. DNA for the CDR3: TGTGCCAGCAGTTACTCAGACTCCTACAATGAGCAGTTCTTC. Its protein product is CASSYSDSYNEQFF.

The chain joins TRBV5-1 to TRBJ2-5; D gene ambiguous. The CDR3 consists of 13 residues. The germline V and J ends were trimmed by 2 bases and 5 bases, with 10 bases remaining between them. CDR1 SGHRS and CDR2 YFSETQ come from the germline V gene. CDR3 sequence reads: CASSFTTRETQYF. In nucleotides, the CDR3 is TGCGCCAGCAGCTTTACGACGAGGGAGACCCAGTACTTC.

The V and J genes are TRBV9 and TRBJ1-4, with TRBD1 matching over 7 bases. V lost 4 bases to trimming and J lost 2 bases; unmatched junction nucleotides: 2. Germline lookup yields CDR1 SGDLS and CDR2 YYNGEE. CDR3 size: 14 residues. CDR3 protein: CASSPGQTNEKLFF. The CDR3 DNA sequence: TGTGCCAGCAGCCCGGGACAGACTAATGAAAAACTGTTTTTT.

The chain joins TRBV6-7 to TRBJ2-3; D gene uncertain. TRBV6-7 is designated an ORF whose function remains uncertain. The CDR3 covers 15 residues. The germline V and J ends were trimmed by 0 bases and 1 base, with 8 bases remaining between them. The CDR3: CASSYSRRGTDTQYF. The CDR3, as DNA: TGTGCCAGCAGTTACTCGAGGAGAGGCACAGATACGCAGTATTTT.

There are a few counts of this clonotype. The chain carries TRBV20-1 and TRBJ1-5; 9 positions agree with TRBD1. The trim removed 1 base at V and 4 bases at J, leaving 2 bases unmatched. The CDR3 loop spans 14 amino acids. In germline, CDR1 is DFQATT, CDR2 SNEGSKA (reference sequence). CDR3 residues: CSARAGQGNQPQHF. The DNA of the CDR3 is TGCAGTGCTAGAGCGGGACAGGGAAATCAGCCCCAGCATTTT.

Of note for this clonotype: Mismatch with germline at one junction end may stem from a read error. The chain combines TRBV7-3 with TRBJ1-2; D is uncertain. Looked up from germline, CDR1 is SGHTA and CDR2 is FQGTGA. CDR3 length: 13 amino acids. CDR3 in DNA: TGTGCCAGCAGCTCCGTCCTTGGGGATGGCTCCACCTTC. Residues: CASSSVLGDGSTF.

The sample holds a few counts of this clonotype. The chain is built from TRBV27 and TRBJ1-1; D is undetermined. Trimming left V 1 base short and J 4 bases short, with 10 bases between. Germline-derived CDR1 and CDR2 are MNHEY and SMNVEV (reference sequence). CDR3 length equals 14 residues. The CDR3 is CASSLYRSGTEAFF. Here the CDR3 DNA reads TGTGCCAGCAGTTTATACCGATCCGGCACTGAAGCTTTCTTT.

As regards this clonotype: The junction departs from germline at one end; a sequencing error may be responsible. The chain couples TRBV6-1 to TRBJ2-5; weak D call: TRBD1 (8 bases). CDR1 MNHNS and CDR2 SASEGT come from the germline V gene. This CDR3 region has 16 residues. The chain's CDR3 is CASSPGGGGGYNERFF. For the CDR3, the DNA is TGTGCCAGCAGCCCAGGGGGCGGGGGTGGTTACAATGAGCGGTTCTTC.

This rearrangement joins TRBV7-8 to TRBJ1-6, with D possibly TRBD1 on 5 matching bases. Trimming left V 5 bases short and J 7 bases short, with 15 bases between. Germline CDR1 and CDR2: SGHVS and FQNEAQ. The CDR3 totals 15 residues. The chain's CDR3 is CASSNTGRNNSPLHF. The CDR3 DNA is TGTGCCAGCAGCAATACGGGACGGAACAATTCACCCCTCCACTTT. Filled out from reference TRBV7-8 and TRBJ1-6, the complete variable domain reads GAGVSQSPRYKVAKRGQDVALRCDPISGHVSLFWYQQALGQGPEFLTYFQNEAQLDKSGLPSDRFFAERPEGSVSTLKIQRTQQEDSAVYLCASSNTGRNNSPLHFGNGTRLTVT.

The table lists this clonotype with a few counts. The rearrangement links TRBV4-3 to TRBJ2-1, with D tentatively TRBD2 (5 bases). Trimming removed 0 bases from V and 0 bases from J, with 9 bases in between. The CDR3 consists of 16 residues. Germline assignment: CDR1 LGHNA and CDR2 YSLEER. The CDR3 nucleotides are TGCGCCAGCAGCCAAGATGACTACAGCTCCTACAATGAGCAGTTCTTC. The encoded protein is CASSQDDYSSYNEQFF.

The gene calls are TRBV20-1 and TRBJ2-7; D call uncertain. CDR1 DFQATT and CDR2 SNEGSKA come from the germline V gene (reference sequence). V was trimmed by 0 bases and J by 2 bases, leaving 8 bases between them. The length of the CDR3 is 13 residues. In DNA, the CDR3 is TGCAGTGCTAGAGAGAGAAGGGCCTACGAGCAGTACTTC. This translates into CSARERRAYEQYF.

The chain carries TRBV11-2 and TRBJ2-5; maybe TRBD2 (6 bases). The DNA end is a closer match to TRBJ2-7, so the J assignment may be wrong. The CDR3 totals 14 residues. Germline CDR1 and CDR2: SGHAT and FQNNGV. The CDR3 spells CASSRSHSGYEQYV. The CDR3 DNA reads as TGTGCCAGCAGCCGATCCCATAGCGGCTACGAGCAGTACGTC.

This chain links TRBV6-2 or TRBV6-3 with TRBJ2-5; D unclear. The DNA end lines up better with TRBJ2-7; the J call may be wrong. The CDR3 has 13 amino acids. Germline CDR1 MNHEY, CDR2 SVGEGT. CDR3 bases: TGTGCCAGCAGTCCCGCTAACTGGGACGAGCAGTACTTC. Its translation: CASSPANWDEQYF.

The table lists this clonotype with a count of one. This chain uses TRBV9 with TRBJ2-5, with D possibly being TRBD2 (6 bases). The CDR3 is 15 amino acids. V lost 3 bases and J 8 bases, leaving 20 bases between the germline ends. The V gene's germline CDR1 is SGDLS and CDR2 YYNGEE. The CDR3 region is CASSGGGGVVDTQYF. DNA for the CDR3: TGTGCCAGCAGCGGGGGTGGAGGGGTCGTGGACACCCAGTACTTC.

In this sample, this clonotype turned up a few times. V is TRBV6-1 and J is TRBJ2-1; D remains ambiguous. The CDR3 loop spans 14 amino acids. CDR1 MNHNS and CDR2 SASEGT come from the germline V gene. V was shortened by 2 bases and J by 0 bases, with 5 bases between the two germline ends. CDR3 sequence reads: CASSELGSYNEQFF. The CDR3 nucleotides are TGTGCCAGCAGTGAACTTGGCTCCTACAATGAGCAGTTCTTC.

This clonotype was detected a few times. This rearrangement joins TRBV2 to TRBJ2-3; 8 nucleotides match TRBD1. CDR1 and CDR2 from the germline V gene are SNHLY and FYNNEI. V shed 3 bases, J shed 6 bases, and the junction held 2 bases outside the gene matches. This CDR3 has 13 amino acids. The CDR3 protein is CASSDNRGDTQYF. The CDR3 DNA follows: TGTGCCAGCAGTGATAACAGGGGGGATACGCAGTATTTT.

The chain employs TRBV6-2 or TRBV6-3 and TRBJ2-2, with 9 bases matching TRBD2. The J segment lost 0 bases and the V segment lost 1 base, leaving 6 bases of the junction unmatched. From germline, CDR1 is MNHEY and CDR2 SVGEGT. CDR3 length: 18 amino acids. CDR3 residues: CASSYLAGGLTNTGELFF. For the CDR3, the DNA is TGTGCCAGCAGTTACTTGGCGGGAGGGCTCACGAACACCGGGGAGCTGTTTTTT.

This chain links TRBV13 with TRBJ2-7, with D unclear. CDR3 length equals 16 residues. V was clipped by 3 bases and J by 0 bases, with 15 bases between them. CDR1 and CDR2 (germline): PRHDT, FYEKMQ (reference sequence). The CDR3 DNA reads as TGTGCCAGCAGCTTCGCCATTAATCGGAGCTCCTACGAGCAGTACTTC. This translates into CASSFAINRSSYEQYF.

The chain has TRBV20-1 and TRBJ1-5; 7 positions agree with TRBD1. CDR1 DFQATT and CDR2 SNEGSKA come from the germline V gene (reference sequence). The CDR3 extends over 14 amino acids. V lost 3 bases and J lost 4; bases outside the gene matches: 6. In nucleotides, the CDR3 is TGCAGTGCTAGCGGCTCAGGGGGAAATCAGCCCCAGCATTTT. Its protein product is CSASGSGGNQPQHF.

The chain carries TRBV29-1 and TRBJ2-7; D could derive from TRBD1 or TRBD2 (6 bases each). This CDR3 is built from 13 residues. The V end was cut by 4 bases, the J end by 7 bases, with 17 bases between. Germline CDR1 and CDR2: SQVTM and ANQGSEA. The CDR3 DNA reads TGCAGCGTTGGGCTAGCCCTAGGGGGGGAGCAGTACTTC. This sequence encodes CSVGLALGGEQYF.